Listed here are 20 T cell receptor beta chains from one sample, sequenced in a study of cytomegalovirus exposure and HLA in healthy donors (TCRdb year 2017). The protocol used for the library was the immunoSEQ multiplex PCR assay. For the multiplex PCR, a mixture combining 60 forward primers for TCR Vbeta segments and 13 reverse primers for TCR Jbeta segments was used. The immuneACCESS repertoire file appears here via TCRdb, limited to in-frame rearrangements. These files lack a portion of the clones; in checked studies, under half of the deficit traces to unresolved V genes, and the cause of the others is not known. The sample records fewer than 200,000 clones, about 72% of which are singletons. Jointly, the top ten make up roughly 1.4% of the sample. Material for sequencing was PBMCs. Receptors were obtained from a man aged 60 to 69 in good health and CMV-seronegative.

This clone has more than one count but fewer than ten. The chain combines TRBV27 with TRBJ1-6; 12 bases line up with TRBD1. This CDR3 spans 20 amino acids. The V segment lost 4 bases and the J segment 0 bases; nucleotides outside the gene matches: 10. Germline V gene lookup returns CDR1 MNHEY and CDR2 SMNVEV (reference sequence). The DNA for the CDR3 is TGTGCCAGCAGTTCCCCGGGACAGGGGGCCTTAAGCTCCTATAATTCACCCCTCCACTTT. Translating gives CASSSPGQGALSSYNSPLHF.

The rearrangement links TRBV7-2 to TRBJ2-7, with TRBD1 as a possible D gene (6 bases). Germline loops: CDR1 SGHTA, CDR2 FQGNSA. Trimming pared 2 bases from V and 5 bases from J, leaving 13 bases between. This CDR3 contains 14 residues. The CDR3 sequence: CASSLIGTRNEQYF. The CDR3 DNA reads TGTGCCAGCAGCTTAATAGGGACAAGGAACGAGCAGTACTTC.

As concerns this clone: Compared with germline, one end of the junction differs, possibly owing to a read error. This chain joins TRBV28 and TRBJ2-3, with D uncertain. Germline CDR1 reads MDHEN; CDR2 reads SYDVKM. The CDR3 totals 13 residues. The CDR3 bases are TGTGCCAGCAGTTTGGGTAGAGGCACCACATCGGATTTT. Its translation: CASSLGRGTTSDF.

The CDR3 sequence: CAWSGRGITGELFF. DNA for the CDR3: TGTGCCTGGAGTGGCCGGGGGATAACGGGGGAGCTGTTTTTT. The chain combines TRBV30 with TRBJ2-2; tentative D call: TRBD2 (6 bases). V was clipped by 1 base and J by 8 bases, with 14 bases between them. The germline V gene has CDR1 GTSNPN and CDR2 SVGIG (reference sequence). The CDR3 extends over 14 amino acids.

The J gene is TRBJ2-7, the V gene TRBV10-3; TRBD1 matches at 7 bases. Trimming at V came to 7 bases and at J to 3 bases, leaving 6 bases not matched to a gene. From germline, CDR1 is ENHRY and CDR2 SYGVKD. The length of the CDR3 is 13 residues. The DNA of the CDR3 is TGTGCCATCACATCCCGACAGGGCTACGAGCAGTACTTC. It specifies CAITSRQGYEQYF.

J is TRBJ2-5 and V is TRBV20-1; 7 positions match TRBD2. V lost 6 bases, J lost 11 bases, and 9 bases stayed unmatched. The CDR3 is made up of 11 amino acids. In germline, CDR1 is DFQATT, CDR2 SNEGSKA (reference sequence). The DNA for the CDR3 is TGCAGTGCCCCCCTCGGGGGGAAGCAGTACTTC. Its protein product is CSAPLGGKQYF.

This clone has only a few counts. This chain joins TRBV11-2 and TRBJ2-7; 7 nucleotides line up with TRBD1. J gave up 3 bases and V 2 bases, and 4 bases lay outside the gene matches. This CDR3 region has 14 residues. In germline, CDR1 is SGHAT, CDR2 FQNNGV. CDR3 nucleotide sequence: TGTGCCAGCAGCTTATTGGGACAGATCTACGAGCAGTACTTC. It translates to CASSLLGQIYEQYF.

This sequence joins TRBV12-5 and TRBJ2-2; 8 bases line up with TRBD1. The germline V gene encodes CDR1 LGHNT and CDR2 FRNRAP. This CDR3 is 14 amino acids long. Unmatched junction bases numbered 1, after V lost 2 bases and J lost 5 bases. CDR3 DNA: TGTGCTAGTGGTTTGCAGGGGGCGACCGGGGAGCTGTTTTTT. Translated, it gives CASGLQGATGELFF.

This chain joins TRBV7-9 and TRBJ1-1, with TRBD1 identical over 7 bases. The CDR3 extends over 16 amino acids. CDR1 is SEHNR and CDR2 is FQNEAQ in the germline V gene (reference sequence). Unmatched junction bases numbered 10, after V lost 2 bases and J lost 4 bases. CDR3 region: CASSLKGGGVFTEAFF. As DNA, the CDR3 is TGTGCCAGCAGCTTAAAAGGGGGCGGGGTATTCACTGAAGCTTTCTTT.

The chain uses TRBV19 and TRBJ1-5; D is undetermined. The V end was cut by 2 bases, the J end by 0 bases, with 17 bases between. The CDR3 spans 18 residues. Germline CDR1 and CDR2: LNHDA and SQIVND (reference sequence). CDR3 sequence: CASSITAQPLYSNQPQHF. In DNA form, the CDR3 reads TGTGCCAGTAGTATAACCGCGCAACCCCTTTATAGCAATCAGCCCCAGCATTTT.

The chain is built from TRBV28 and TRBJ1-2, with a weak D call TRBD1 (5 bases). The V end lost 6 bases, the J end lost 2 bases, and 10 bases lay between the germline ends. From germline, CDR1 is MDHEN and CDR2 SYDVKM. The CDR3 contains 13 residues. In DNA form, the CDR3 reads TGTGCCAGCAGGAAGACAGCGAACTATGGCTACACCTTC. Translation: CASRKTANYGYTF.

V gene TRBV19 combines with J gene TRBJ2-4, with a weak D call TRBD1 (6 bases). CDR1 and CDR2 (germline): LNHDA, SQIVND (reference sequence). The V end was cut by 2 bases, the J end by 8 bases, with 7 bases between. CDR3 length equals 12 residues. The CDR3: CASSIQGHIQYF. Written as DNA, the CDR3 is TGTGCCAGTAGTATACAGGGGCACATTCAGTACTTC.

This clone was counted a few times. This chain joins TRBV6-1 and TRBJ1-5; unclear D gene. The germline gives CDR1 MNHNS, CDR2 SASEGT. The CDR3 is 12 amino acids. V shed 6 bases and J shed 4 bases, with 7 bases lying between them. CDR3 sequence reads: CASRRLNQPQHF. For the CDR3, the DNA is TGTGCCAGCAGGCGGTTAAATCAGCCCCAGCATTTT.

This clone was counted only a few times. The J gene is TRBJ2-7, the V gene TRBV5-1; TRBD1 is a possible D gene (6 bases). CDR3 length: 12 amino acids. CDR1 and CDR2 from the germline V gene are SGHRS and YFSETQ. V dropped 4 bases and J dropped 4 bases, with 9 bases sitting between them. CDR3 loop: CASSPTGYEQYF. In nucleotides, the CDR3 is TGCGCCAGCAGCCCAACAGGGTACGAGCAGTACTTC.

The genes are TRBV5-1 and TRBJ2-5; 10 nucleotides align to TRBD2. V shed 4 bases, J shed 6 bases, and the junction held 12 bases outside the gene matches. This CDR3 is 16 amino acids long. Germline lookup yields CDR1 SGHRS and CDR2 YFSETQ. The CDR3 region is CASSRTGTSEIQTQYF. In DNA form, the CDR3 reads TGCGCCAGCAGCCGGACCGGGACTAGCGAGATTCAGACCCAGTACTTC.

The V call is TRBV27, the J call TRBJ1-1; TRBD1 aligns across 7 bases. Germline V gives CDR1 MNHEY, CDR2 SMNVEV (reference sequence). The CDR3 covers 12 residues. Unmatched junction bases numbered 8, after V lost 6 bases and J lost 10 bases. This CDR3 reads CASRDRESSAFF. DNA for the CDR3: TGTGCCAGCAGAGACAGGGAATCGTCAGCTTTCTTT.

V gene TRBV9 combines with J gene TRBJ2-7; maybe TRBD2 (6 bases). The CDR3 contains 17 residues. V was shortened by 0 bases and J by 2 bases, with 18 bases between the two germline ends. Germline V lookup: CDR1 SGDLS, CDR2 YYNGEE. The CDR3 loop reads CASSVEPGGLSTYEQYF. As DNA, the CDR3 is TGTGCCAGCAGCGTAGAGCCCGGGGGTTTATCCACCTACGAGCAGTACTTC.

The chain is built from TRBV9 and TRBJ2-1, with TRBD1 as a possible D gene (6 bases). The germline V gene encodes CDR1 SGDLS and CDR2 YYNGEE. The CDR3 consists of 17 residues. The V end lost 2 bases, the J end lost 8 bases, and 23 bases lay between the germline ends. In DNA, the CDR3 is TGTGCCAGCAGCGTCGAGTATAGGGGGTTGAGAGGGGATGAGCAGTTCTTC. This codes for CASSVEYRGLRGDEQFF.

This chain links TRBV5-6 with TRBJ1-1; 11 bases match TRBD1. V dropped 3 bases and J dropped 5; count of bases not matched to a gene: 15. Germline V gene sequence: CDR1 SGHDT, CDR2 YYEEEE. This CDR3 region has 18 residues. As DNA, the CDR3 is TGTGCCAGCAGCTCCGAAAGATTGGGGGACAGGGGGAATACTGAAGCTTTCTTT. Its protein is CASSSERLGDRGNTEAFF.

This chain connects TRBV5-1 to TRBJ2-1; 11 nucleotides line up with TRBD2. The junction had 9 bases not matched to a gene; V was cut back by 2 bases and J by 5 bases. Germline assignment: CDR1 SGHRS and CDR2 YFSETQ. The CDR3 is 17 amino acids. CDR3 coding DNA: TGCGCCAGCAGCTTACGTAGCGGGAGGGTTGGGGACAATGAGCAGTTCTTC. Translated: CASSLRSGRVGDNEQFF.